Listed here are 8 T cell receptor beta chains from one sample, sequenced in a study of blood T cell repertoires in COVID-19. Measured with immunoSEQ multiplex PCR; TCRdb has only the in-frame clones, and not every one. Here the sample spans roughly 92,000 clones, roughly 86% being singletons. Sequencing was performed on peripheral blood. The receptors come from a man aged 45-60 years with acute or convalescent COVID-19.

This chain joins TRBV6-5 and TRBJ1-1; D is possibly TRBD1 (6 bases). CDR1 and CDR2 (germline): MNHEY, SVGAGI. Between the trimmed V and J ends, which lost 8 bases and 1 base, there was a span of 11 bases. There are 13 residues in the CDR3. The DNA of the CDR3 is TGTGCCAGCTCCAGGGGCCCGAACACTGAAGCTTTCTTT. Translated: CASSRGPNTEAFF.

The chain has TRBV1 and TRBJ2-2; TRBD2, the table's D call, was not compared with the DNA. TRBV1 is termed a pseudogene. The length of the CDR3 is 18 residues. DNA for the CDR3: TGCACCAGCAGCCGCAGGACTAGCGGGGGCGCGAACACCGGGGAGCTGTTTTTT. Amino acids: CTSSRRTSGGANTGELFF.

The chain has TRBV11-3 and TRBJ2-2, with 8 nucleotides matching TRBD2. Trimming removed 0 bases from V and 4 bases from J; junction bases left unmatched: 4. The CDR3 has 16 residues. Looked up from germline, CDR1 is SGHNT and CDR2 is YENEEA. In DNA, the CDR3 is TGTGCCAGCAGCTTAGATCCAGCGGGAGTCACCGGGGAGCTGTTTTTT. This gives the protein CASSLDPAGVTGELFF.

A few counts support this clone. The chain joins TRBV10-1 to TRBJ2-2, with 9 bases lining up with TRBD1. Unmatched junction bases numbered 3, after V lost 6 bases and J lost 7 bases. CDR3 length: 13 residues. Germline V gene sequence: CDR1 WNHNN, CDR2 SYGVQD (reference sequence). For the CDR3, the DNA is TGCGCCAGCAGACAGGGGGCCAACGGGGAGCTGTTTTTT. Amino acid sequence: CASRQGANGELFF.

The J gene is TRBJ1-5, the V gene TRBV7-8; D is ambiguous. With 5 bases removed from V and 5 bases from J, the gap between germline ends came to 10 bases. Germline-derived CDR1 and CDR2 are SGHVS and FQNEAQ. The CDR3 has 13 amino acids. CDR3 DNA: TGTGCCAGCAGCCCCCGGGAGGATCAGCCCCAGCATTTT. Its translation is CASSPREDQPQHF. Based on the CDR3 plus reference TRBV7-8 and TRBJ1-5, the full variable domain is GAGVSQSPRYKVAKRGQDVALRCDPISGHVSLFWYQQALGQGPEFLTYFQNEAQLDKSGLPSDRFFAERPEGSVSTLKIQRTQQEDSAVYLCASSPREDQPQHFGDGTRLSIL.

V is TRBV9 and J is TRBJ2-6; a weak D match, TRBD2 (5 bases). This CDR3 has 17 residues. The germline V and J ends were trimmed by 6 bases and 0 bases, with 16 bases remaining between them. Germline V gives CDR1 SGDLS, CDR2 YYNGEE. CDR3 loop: CASTRRTDDSGANVLTF. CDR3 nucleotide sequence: TGTGCCAGCACCCGGCGGACTGACGACTCTGGGGCCAACGTCCTGACTTTC.

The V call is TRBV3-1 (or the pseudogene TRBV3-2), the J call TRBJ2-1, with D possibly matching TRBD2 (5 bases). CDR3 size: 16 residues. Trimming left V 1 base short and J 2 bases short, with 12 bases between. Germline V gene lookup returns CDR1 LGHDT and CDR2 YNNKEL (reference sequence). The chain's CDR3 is CASSQVWENPYNEQFF. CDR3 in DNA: TGTGCCAGCAGCCAAGTGTGGGAGAACCCCTACAATGAGCAGTTCTTC.

This CDR3 reads CSVDPGRRGAGYEQYF. The CDR3, as DNA: TGCAGCGTTGACCCCGGCCGGCGGGGGGCCGGCTACGAGCAGTACTTC. The V call is TRBV29-1, the J call TRBJ2-7, with 8 bases fitting TRBD2. Germline CDR1 SQVTM, CDR2 ANQGSEA. The CDR3 totals 16 residues. The V and J ends lost 3 bases and 3 bases, in that order; junction bases with no gene match: 13.